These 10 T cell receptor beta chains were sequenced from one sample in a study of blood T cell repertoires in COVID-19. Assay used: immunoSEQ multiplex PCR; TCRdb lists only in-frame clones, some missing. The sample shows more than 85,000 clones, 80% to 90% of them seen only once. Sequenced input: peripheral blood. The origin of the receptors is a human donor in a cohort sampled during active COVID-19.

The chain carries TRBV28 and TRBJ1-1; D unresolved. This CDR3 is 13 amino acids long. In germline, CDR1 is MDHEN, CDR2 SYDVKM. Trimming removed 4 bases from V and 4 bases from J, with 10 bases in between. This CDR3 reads CASSSLLRTEAFF. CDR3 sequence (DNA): TGTGCCAGCAGTTCTCTCCTGCGCACTGAAGCTTTCTTT.

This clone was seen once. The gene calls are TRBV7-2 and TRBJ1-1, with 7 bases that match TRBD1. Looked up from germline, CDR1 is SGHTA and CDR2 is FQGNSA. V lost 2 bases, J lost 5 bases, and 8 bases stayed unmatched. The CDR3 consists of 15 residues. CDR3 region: CASSLLRDRGTEAFF. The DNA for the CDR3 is TGTGCCAGCAGCTTATTAAGGGACAGAGGAACTGAAGCTTTCTTT.

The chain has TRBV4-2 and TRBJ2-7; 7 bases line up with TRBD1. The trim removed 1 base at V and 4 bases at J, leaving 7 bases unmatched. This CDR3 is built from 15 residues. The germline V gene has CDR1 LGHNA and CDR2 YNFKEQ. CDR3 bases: TGTGCCAGCAGCCAAGGGACAGGACCTGGGTACGAGCAGTACTTC. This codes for CASSQGTGPGYEQYF.

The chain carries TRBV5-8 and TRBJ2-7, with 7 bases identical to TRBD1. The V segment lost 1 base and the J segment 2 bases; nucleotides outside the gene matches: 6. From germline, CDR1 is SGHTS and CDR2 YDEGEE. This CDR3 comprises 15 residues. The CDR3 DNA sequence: TGTGCCAGCAGCTTGAGCGGACAGGCCGCCTACGAGCAGTACTTC. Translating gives CASSLSGQAAYEQYF.

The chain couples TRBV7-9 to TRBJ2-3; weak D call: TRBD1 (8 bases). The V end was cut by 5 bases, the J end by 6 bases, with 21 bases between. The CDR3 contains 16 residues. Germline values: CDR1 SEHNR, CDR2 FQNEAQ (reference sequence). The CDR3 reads CASSQDRGGDRDTQYF. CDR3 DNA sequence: TGTGCCAGCAGCCAAGACAGGGGAGGGGACCGGGATACGCAGTATTTT. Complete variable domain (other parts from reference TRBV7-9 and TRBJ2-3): DTGVSQNPRHKITKRGQNVTFRCDPISEHNRLYWYRQTLGQGPEFLTYFQNEAQLEKSRLLSDRFSAERPKGSFSTLEIQRTEQGDSAMYLCASSQDRGGDRDTQYFGPGTRLTVL.

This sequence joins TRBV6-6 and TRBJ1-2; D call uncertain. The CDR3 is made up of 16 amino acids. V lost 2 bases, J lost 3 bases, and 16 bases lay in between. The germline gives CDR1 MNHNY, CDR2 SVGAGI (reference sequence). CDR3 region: CASSYPPRRTYYGYTF. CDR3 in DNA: TGTGCCAGCAGTTACCCGCCCAGGCGGACTTACTATGGCTACACCTTC.

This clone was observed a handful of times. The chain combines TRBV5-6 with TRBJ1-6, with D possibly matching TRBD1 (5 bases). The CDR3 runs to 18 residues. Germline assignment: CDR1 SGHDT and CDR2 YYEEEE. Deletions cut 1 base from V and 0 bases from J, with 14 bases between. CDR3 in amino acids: CASSLRAWGVSYNSPLHF. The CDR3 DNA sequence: TGTGCCAGCAGCTTGCGGGCGTGGGGCGTCTCCTATAATTCACCCCTCCACTTT.

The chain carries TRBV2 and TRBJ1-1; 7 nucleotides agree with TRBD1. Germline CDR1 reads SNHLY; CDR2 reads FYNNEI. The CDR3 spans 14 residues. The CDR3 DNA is TGTTCAACCAGACTCGGACAGGCGAACACTGAAGCTTTCTTT. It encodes CSTRLGQANTEAFF.

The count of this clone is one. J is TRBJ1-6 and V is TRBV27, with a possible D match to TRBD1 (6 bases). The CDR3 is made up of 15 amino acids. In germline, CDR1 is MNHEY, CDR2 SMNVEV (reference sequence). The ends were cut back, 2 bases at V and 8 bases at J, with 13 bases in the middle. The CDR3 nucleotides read TGTGCCAGCAGTTTAGGGTACAGGGACGATTCACCCCTCCACTTT. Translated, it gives CASSLGYRDDSPLHF.

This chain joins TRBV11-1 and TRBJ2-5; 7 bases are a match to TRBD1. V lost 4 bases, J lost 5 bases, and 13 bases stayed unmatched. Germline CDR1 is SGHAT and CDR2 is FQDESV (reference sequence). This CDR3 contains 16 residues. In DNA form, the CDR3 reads TGTGCCAGCAGCTACCGGGACAGCAACACGCGGGAGACCCAGTACTTC. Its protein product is CASSYRDSNTRETQYF. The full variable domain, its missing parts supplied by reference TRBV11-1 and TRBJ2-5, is EAEVAQSPRYKITEKSQAVAFWCDPISGHATLYWYRQILGQGPELLVQFQDESVVDDSQLPKDRFSAERLKGVDSTLKIQPAELGDSAMYLCASSYRDSNTRETQYFGPGTRLLVL.